This entry is about one TCR beta chain. Mismatch with germline at one junction end may stem from a read error. CDR1 and CDR2 from the germline V gene are MDHEN and SYDVKM. The CDR3 totals 14 residues. Per the original methods: Amplifying reference gene primers gave estimates of nucleated cell counts. Generated by immunoSEQ multiplex PCR, the TCRdb table keeps only in-frame clones and is missing some. The V and J calls and the clone size are those of that table, but D and trimming were determined from the DNA. The repertoire holds approximately 230,000 clones, with just over 85% as singletons. This specimen comes from a study of blood T cell repertoires in COVID-19. Study context: The United States, Italy and Spain provided the acute and convalescent COVID-19 samples.

Cohorts were based on clinical histories the participants reported. For recovered donors of Cohort 3, there were two negative PCRs, clearance, or symptom resolution. The source of this sequence is a man in his late teens or twenties who had recovered from COVID-19. The specimen sequenced was PBMCs or T cells enriched from blood (not recorded which). The V and J genes are TRBV28 and TRBJ1-4; 9 bases are shared with TRBD1. Here the CDR3 DNA reads TGTGCCAGCAGTTTCTCAGACCGCCCGGGACAGGGTGTTTTT. Residues: CASSFSDRPGQGVF.